This T cell receptor beta chain was sequenced during a study of blood T cell repertoires in COVID-19. The data were produced by immunoSEQ multiplex PCR, yet TCRdb's version contains in-frame clones alone and is incomplete. The table lists around 300,000 clones, around 87% of them singletons. This sequence originates from a woman under 30 who had recovered from COVID-19. What was sequenced was PBMCs or T cells enriched from blood (not recorded which).

DNA for the CDR3: TGTGCCAGCAGGATCACAGGGTTCACTAATGAAAAACTGTTTTTT. Translating gives CASRITGFTNEKLFF. The chain recombines TRBV6-5 with TRBJ1-4, with a weak D call TRBD1 (6 bases). Germline V CDR1 and CDR2: MNHEY, SVGAGI. Trimming pared 6 bases from V and 2 bases from J, leaving 13 bases between. The length of the CDR3 is 15 residues.